A single sample is the source of the 2 T cell receptor beta chains below, sequenced in a study of cytotoxic CD8 clonotypes in ibrutinib-treated CLL. Sequencing was performed with immunoSEQ multiplex PCR; in TCRdb, only in-frame clones are kept and a portion is missing. The top ten clones hold 5% to 6.5% of a sample with 330,000 or so clones, 67% of them seen once. The material sequenced was PBMCs, taken after 36 months of ibrutinib treatment. The receptor set was obtained from a human donor with chronic lymphocytic leukemia.

The gene calls are TRBV19 and TRBJ2-2; D possibly matches TRBD1 or TRBD2 (5 bases each). CDR1 is LNHDA and CDR2 is SQIVND in the germline V gene (reference sequence). V was shortened by 7 bases and J by 6 bases, with 15 bases between the two germline ends. The CDR3 spans 14 residues. CDR3 sequence reads: CASTHRTGPGELFF. CDR3 nucleotides: TGTGCCAGTACCCACCGGACGGGGCCCGGGGAGCTGTTTTTT.

The J gene is TRBJ1-6, the V gene TRBV10-3; TRBD1 matches at 7 bases. Germline lookup yields CDR1 ENHRY and CDR2 SYGVKD. Unmatched junction bases numbered 5, after V lost 5 bases and J lost 7 bases. The CDR3 covers 14 residues. The CDR3 bases are TGTGCCATCAGTAAAGGGGGCGCGAATTCACCCCTCCACTTT. It is translated as CAISKGGANSPLHF.